The rows below give T cell receptor beta chains drawn from one sample of a study of identical twins. TCRdb analysed the 5' RACE reads with MiXCR anew, one entry per CDR3 protein. The table shows around 530,000 distinct CDR3 sequences, with approximately 14% occurring only once. The same sample was also used in a study of yellow fever vaccine responses in identical twins.

The sample comprised CD4+ T cells sorted from blood. Source of these receptors: a woman younger than 30 in good health. Both conserved end residues are part of each CDR3. D genes are given only for firm matches. Some rows mark clone size as missing; the rest say once, few, many or name a class of expanded clone.

d_gene	j_gene	abundance	v_gene	CDR3aa	CDR3nt
.	TRBJ1-1	many	TRBV6-1	CASSEAKNTEAFF	TGTGCCAGCAGTGAAGCGAAGAACACTGAAGCTTTCTTT
.	TRBJ2-1	.	TRBV29-1	CSVWDVSYNEQFF	TGCAGCGTTTGGGATGTTTCCTACAATGAGCAGTTCTTC
.	TRBJ2-1	few	TRBV4-1	CASSQVTGSNEQFF	TGCGCCAGCAGCCAAGTTACAGGAAGCAATGAGCAGTTCTTC
.	TRBJ2-3	few	TRBV9	CASSGELGYTDTQYF	TGTGCCAGCAGCGGAGAGTTAGGCTACACAGATACGCAGTATTTT
.	TRBJ2-1	few	TRBV12-3/TRBV12-4	CASSPTRGSIRDEQFF	TGTGCCAGCAGCCCAACCCGCGGGTCTATCCGCGATGAGCAGTTCTTC
TRBD2	TRBJ2-3	few	TRBV28	CASSYSGGRNTDTQYF	TGTGCCAGCAGTTACAGCGGGGGGAGAAACACAGATACGCAGTATTTT
.	TRBJ2-1	many	TRBV20-1	CSGRVSYNEQFF	TGCAGTGGCCGGGTGTCCTACAATGAGCAGTTCTTC
.	TRBJ1-3	.	TRBV6-1	CASRKKTGPGSGNTIYF	TGTGCCAGCAGGAAAAAGACAGGCCCAGGCTCAGGAAACACCATATATTTT
.	TRBJ1-3	.	TRBV12-3/TRBV12-4	CASSSSGTAGNTIYF	TGTGCCAGCAGTTCCTCCGGGACGGCTGGAAACACCATATATTTT
TRBD2	TRBJ2-2	few	TRBV4-1	CASSPQGGGRADTGELFF	TGCGCCAGCAGCCCACAGGGTGGCGGGAGGGCCGACACCGGGGAGCTGTTTTTT